This paragraph reports one TCR beta chain. Antigen: not known. The data stem from a study of CD8 T cells in Susac syndrome. TEMRA cells were FACS-enriched and CD8+ and CD4+ T cells negatively isolated. The RNA input was roughly 0.45 to 1 ug, and it was reverse transcribed with random hexamers. TCRdb reprocessed the immunoSEQ multiplex PCR reads via MiXCR and lists one record per CDR3 protein. The table records about 210,000 distinct CDR3 sequences, about 95% of them present only once. Study-level points and caveats: As the study acknowledged, the number of individuals in its TCR sequencing and HLA analysis was relatively small.

The CDR3 has 13 amino acids. V lost 2 bases, J lost 4 bases, and 8 bases lay in between. Germline CDR1 reads MNHEY; CDR2 reads SMNVEV (reference sequence). The clonotype originates from a human donor with multiple sclerosis. The chain couples TRBV27 to TRBJ1-2; D remains unclear. The sequenced sample was CD4+ T cells from PBMCs. The CDR3 DNA reads TGTGCCAGCAGTTTAGGGCAGGCCTATGGCTACACCTTC. Translated, it gives CASSLGQAYGYTF.